These T cell receptor beta chains were read from a single sample in a study of blood T cell repertoires in COVID-19. Profiling relied on immunoSEQ multiplex PCR, and the TCRdb table lists in-frame clones only, not all of them. The sample includes about 80,000 clones, 90% of them seen just once. Sequences were obtained from peripheral blood. The receptors shown here come from a woman over 75 with active or convalescent COVID-19. Both conserved end residues are part of each CDR3. The D gene is left open where the match is weak. Clone size is stated in some rows and not others, as once, few, many or a class when expanded.

v_gene	abundance	len	j_gene	d_gene	CDR3nt	CDR3aa
TRBV27	few	14	TRBJ2-1	NA	TGTGCCAGCAGAGACCGGGACTTATACAATGAGCAGTTCTTC	CASRDRDLYNEQFF
TRBV19	NA	17	TRBJ2-1	TRBD2	TGTGCCAGTTCCGAGACTAGCGGGAGGGCCCTCGACAATGAGCAGTTCTTC	CASSETSGRALDNEQFF
TRBV27	NA	16	TRBJ2-3	TRBD2	TGTGCCAGCAGTCCGACGACTAGCGGCGCCACAGATACGCAGTATTTT	CASSPTTSGATDTQYF
TRBV30	NA	13	TRBJ2-1	NA	TGTGCCTGGAGTGTCGCTCTAAACAATGAGCAGTTCTTC	CAWSVALNNEQFF
TRBV3-1/TRBV3-2	once	18	TRBJ2-2	NA	TGTGCCAGCAGCCAACATTACACCGGGACAAAGAACACCGGGGAGCTGTTTTTT	CASSQHYTGTKNTGELFF
TRBV29-1	once	13	TRBJ1-3	NA	TGCAGCGTTACAGGGTTAGGAGGAAACACCATATATTTT	CSVTGLGGNTIYF
TRBV7-2	NA	15	TRBJ1-3	TRBD1	TGTGCCAGCAGCTTATTGACAGGGGGGGGAAACACCATATATTTT	CASSLLTGGGNTIYF
TRBV3-1/TRBV3-2	once	14	TRBJ2-2	NA	TGTGCCAGCAGCCAAGGGGTTAGCCTCGGGGAGCTGTTTTTT	CASSQGVSLGELFF
TRBV28	NA	16	TRBJ1-2	TRBD1	TGTGCCAGCAGTTTAGCGGACAGGGAGGCTCACTATGGCTACACCTTC	CASSLADREAHYGYTF
TRBV12-5	NA	16	TRBJ2-5	TRBD1	TGTGCTAGTGGTCCCCCCGACAGGGAGATGGAGGAGACCCAGTACTTC	CASGPPDREMEETQYF
TRBV6-2/TRBV6-3	NA	15	TRBJ2-5	NA	TGTGCCAGCAGTCTCCACGGGAGTTACGAACAGACCCAGTACTTC	CASSLHGSYEQTQYF